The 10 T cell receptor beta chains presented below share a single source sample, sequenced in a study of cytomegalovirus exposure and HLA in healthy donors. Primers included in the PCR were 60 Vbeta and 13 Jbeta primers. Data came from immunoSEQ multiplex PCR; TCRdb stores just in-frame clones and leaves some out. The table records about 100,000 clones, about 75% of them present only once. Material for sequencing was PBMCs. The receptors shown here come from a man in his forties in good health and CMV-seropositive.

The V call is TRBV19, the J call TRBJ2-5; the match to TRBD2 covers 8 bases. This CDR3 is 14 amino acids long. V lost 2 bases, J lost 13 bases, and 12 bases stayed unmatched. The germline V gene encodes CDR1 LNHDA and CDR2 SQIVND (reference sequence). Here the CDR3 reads CASSIFGTSRSVYF. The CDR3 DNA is TGTGCCAGTAGTATATTTGGGACTAGTAGGTCTGTGTACTTC. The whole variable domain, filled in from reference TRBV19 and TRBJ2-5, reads DGGITQSPKYLFRKEGQNVTLSCEQNLNHDAMYWYRQDPGQGLRLIYYSQIVNDFQKGDIAEGYSVSREKKESFPLTVTSAQKNPTAFYLCASSIFGTSRSVYFGPGTRLLVL.

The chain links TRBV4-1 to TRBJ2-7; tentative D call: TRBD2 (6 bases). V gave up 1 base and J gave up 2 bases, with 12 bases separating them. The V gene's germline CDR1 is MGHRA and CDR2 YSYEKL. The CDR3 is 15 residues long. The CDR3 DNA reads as TGCGCCAGCAGCCAAGGCGGCGGGACGGCCTACGAGCAGTACTTC. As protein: CASSQGGGTAYEQYF.

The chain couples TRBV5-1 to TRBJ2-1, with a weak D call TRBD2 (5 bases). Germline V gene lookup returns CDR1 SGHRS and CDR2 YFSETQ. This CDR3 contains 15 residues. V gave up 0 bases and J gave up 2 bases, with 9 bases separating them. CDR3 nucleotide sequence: TGCGCCAGCAGCTTGGCCTGGGGAGCCTACAATGAGCAGTTCTTC. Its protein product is CASSLAWGAYNEQFF.

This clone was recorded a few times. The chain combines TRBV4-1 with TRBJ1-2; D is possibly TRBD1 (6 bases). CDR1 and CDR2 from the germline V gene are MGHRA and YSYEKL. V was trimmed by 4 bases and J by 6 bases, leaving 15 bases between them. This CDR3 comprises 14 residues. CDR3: CASSLELGAHGYTF. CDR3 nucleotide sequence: TGCGCCAGCAGCCTGGAGTTGGGGGCGCATGGCTACACCTTC.

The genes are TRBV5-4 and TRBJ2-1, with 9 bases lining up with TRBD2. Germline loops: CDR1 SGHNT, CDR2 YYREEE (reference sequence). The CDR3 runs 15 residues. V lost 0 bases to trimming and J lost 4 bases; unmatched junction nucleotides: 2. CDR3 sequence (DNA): TGTGCCAGCAGCTTGGTAGCGGGGGAGTACAATGAGCAGTTCTTC. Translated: CASSLVAGEYNEQFF.

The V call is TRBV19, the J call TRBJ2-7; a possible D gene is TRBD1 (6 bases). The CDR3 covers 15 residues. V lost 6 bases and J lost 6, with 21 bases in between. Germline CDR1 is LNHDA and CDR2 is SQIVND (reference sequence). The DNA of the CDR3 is TGTGCCAGTAGCCCACAGGGTCTCGACCTACCCGAGCAGTACTTC. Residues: CASSPQGLDLPEQYF.

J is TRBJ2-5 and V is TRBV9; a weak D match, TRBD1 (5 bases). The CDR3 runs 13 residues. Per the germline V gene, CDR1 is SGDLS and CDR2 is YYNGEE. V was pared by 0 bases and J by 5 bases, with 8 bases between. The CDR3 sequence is CASSVGGTETQYF. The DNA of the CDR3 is TGTGCCAGCAGCGTAGGGGGCACGGAGACCCAGTACTTC.

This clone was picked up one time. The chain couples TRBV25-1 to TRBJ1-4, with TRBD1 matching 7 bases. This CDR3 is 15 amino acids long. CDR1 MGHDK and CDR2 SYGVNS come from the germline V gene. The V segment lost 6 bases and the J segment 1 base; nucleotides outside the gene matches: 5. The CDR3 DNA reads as TGTGCCAGCAGGGAGACAGGGAGAACTAATGAAAAACTGTTTTTT. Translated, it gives CASRETGRTNEKLFF.

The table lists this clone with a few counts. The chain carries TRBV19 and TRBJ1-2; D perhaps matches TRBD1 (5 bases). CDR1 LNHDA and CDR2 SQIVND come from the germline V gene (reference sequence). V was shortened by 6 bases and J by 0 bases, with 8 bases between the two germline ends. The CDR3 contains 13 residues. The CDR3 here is CASSKGTNYGYTF. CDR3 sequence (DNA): TGTGCCAGTAGCAAGGGGACTAACTATGGCTACACCTTC.

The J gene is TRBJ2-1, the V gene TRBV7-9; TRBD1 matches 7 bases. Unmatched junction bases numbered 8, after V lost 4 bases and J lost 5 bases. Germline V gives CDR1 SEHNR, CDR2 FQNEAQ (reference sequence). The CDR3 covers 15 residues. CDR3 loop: CASSYDRVSNNEQFF. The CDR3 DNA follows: TGTGCCAGCAGCTATGACAGGGTTTCCAACAATGAGCAGTTCTTC.